This is a list of T cell receptor beta chains from one sample in a study of vaccination effects on CD4 cells after COVID-19. These receptors lack a known antigen. TCRdb keeps only in-frame clones here, not all; method: immunoSEQ multiplex PCR. The repertoire holds under 40,000 clones, with more than 75% as singletons. This sample comprised CD4+ T cells from PBMCs cultured without peptide, obtained before COVID-19 vaccination. Receptors were obtained from a human donor who received a COVID-19 vaccine. Each CDR3 is given with its conserved first and last residue. A D gene is named only where the DNA matches it firmly. Clone size, where shown, is once, few, many, or a class for clones that have expanded.

>14|-|TRBV14|-|TRBJ1-2
TGTGCCAGCAGCCAAGTCGGTCGGTACTATGGCTACACCTTC
CASSQVGRYYGYTF
>18|-|TRBV24-1|TRBD1|TRBJ1-5
TGTGCCACCAGTCCTCCCGACAGGGATAAAGAATGCAATCAGCCCCAGCATTTT
CATSPPDRDKECNQPQHF
>13|-|TRBV6-5|-|TRBJ1-4
TGTGCCAGCAGTCCCGGGACTAATGAAAAACTGTTTTTT
CASSPGTNEKLFF
>13|few|TRBV9|-|TRBJ1-2
TGTGCCAGCAGCGTACACAAAGAAAGTGGCTACACCTTC
CASSVHKESGYTF
>15|once|TRBV3-1/TRBV3-2|-|TRBJ2-1
TGTGCCAGCAGCCAATCTGGGGGAGATTACAATGAGCAGTTCTTC
CASSQSGGDYNEQFF
>15|-|TRBV5-6|-|TRBJ2-6
TGTGCCAGCAGCTTGGGTGGCTTTGGGGCCAACGTCCTGACTTTC
CASSLGGFGANVLTF
>16|-|TRBV25-1|-|TRBJ2-2
TGTGCCAGCAGCGCCGTCACAGGGCGGGACACCGGGGAGCTGTTTTTT
CASSAVTGRDTGELFF
>16|-|TRBV3-1/TRBV3-2|-|TRBJ2-1
TGTGCCAGCAGCCAAGATCCGGTCCTCGACTACAATGAGCAGTTCTTC
CASSQDPVLDYNEQFF
>12|-|TRBV6-5|-|TRBJ1-2
TGTGCCAGCACCCAAAGGGGGGATGGCTACACCTTC
CASTQRGDGYTF
>15|once|TRBV5-6|TRBD2|TRBJ2-1
TGTGCCAGCAGTGGACTTGGTAGCGGGGGGGGTGAGCAGTTCTTC
CASSGLGSGGGEQFF
>13|-|TRBV6-4|-|TRBJ1-2
TGTGCCAGCAGTGAAGGCAGGGAGGAAGGCTACACCTTC
CASSEGREEGYTF
>14|-|TRBV6-6|TRBD1|TRBJ2-5
TGTGCCAGCAGGAACAGGGGACCCCAAGAGACCCAGTACTTC
CASRNRGPQETQYF
>16|-|TRBV3-1/TRBV3-2|TRBD2|TRBJ2-1
TGTGCCAGCAGCCAAGAAGGAGCGGGGGGCTATTATGAGCAGTTCTTC
CASSQEGAGGYYEQFF
>13|-|TRBV12-3/TRBV12-4|TRBD1|TRBJ1-4
TGTGCCAGCAGACTCCTCTCAGGGGGGGGACTGTTTTTT
CASRLLSGGGLFF
>16|-|TRBV28|-|TRBJ1-1
TGTGCCAGCAGTTTAGCGGGGTGGAGGGGCGCCACTGAAGCTTTCTTT
CASSLAGWRGATEAFF
>12|once|TRBV7-3|-|TRBJ2-3
TGTGCCAGCAGCCATGGGACAGATACGCAGTATTTT
CASSHGTDTQYF
>15|-|TRBV2|-|TRBJ1-2
TGTGCCAGCAGTGAATTGGTACAGCCTCACTATGGCTACACCTTC
CASSELVQPHYGYTF
>15|-|TRBV5-1|-|TRBJ2-3
TGCGCCAGCAGCGAGGATTTGGGGGGCACAGATACGCAGTATTTT
CASSEDLGGTDTQYF
>15|-|TRBV19|TRBD1|TRBJ1-3
TGTGCCACTTGGACAGGGACCAGCTCTGGAAACACCATATATTTT
CATWTGTSSGNTIYF
>15|once|TRBV6-1|TRBD1|TRBJ2-1
TGTGCCAGCAGTGAAGCAGGACAGGCCTACAATGAGCAGTTCTTC
CASSEAGQAYNEQFF
>16|few|TRBV6-1|-|TRBJ1-6
TGTGCCAGCAGTGATCCGGGGAGCTCCTATAATTCACCCCTCCACTTT
CASSDPGSSYNSPLHF
>12|-|TRBV28|-|TRBJ1-5
TGTGCCAGCAGTATTACTTTTCAGCCCCAGCATTTT
CASSITFQPQHF
>12|-|TRBV15|-|TRBJ1-3
TGTGCCACCAGCACAAGCGGGAACACCATATATTTT
CATSTSGNTIYF
>15|once|TRBV7-2|-|TRBJ2-5
TGTGCCAGCAGCCTCACTTCAGGGGCGCCAGAGACCCAGTACTTC
CASSLTSGAPETQYF
>15|-|TRBV19|TRBD2|TRBJ2-2
TGTGCCAGTACTACTAGCGGGGGGAACACCGGGGAGCTGTTTTTT
CASTTSGGNTGELFF
>13|few|TRBV7-8|TRBD1|TRBJ2-4
TGTGCCAGCAGCTTAGACAGGGGTGACATTCAGTACTTC
CASSLDRGDIQYF
>14|-|TRBV24-1|-|TRBJ2-3
TGTGCCACCGCCGACGGGAGAGGGGCAGATACGCAGTATTTT
CATADGRGADTQYF
>17|-|TRBV5-1|TRBD2|TRBJ2-1
TGCGCCAGCAGCTTGGCTCCGGGACTAGTCTCCTACAATGAGCAGTTCTTC
CASSLAPGLVSYNEQFF
>15|-|TRBV27|TRBD2|TRBJ2-4
TGTGCCAGATTTTTTGCGGGGGTGGCCAAAAACATTCAGTACTTC
CARFFAGVAKNIQYF
>13|-|TRBV7-7|-|TRBJ2-2
TGTGCCAGCAGCCCCGCGAACACCGGGGAGCTGTTTTTT
CASSPANTGELFF
>13|-|TRBV5-1|-|TRBJ2-3
TGCGCCAGCAGCTTGGCCTTACGGGATACGCAGTATTTT
CASSLALRDTQYF
>16|-|TRBV30|-|TRBJ1-1
TGTGCCTGGAGTGCCCCCTTAGCAGGGTACGGGACTGAAGCTTTCTTT
CAWSAPLAGYGTEAFF
>20|few|TRBV27|TRBD1|TRBJ2-6
TGTGCCAGCAGTTTAAGTATGGGACAGAGGGTAACTCCGTGGGCCAACGTCCTGACTTTC
CASSLSMGQRVTPWANVLTF
>14|-|TRBV7-9|-|TRBJ2-3
TGTGCCAGCAGCCCCCCTCTGGGCGCAGATACGCAGTATTTT
CASSPPLGADTQYF
>16|-|TRBV4-1|TRBD2|TRBJ2-5
TGCGCCAGCAGCCAAGAGGGCCAGCGGGGCCAAGAGACCCAGTACTTC
CASSQEGQRGQETQYF
>13|few|TRBV19|-|TRBJ2-5
TGTGCCAGTAGTAGTGGAGGGGGGGAGACCCAGTACTTC
CASSSGGGETQYF
>17|-|TRBV28|-|TRBJ1-3
TGTGCCAGCAGTGCCCCGGGACCGCTTGCTTCTGGAAACACCATATATTTT
CASSAPGPLASGNTIYF
>14|-|TRBV4-1|-|TRBJ2-3
TGCGCCAGCAGCCGCAGGGTGGGGGTGAATACGCAGTATTTT
CASSRRVGVNTQYF
>15|-|TRBV7-3|-|TRBJ2-5
TGTGCCAGCAGCTTAATTAGGGGGGGCCAAGAGACCCAGTACTTC
CASSLIRGGQETQYF
>15|-|TRBV7-2|TRBD1|TRBJ2-1
TGTGCCAGCAGCCTAGGATTAGGACAGGGCAATGAGCAGTTCTTC
CASSLGLGQGNEQFF
>12|-|TRBV6-2/TRBV6-3|-|TRBJ2-4
TGTGCCAGCAGTTACTCGAACAGGGCTCAGTACTTC
CASSYSNRAQYF
>15|-|TRBV7-9|-|TRBJ1-2
TGTGCCAGCAGCTTAGCGGGACTTACGAACTATGGCTACACCTTC
CASSLAGLTNYGYTF
>16|-|TRBV4-2|-|TRBJ2-5
TGTGCCAGCAGCCAAGGAGCGGGCGGTGCGGAAGAGACCCAGTACTTC
CASSQGAGGAEETQYF
>15|-|TRBV24-1|-|TRBJ1-3
TGTGCCACCAGTGACTCCAGGGGATCTGGAAACACCATATATTTT
CATSDSRGSGNTIYF
>15|-|TRBV3-1/TRBV3-2|-|TRBJ1-6
TGTGCCAGCAGCTCCGGGACAAGCCGTTGGTCACCCCTCCACTTT
CASSSGTSRWSPLHF
>13|-|TRBV7-2|-|TRBJ1-2
TGTGCCAGCAGCTTTGACGGTAGCTATGGCTACACCTTC
CASSFDGSYGYTF
>15|few|TRBV19|-|TRBJ1-1
TGTGCCAGTAGTTTCCTGGGACCACGGTTGGCTGAAGCTTTCTTT
CASSFLGPRLAEAFF
>14|-|TRBV3-1/TRBV3-2|-|TRBJ1-1
TGTGCCAGCAGCCAATCGGACAAGAACACTGAAGCTTTCTTT
CASSQSDKNTEAFF
>15|few|TRBV21-1|-|TRBJ1-5
TGTGCCGTCCACGAGCCCGGTTATAGCAATCAGCCCCAGCATTTT
CAVHEPGYSNQPQHF
>16|-|TRBV19|TRBD1|TRBJ1-2
TGTGCCAGTAGTATAGTTGGGACAGCCCCTCATCCTGGCTACACCTTC
CASSIVGTAPHPGYTF
>13|few|TRBV28|-|TRBJ1-5
TGTGCCAGCAGTTTGCAGGGAGGCCAGCCCCAGCATTTT
CASSLQGGQPQHF
>13|-|TRBV9|-|TRBJ1-5
TGTGCCAGCAGCGTATCAGATTATCAGCCCCAGCATTTT
CASSVSDYQPQHF
>14|-|TRBV28|-|TRBJ1-2
TGTGCCAGCAGCTCCGGCCCGTGGGGCTATGGCTACACCTTC
CASSSGPWGYGYTF
>12|-|TRBV10-3|TRBD2|TRBJ2-5
TGTGCCACCGGCTCTAGCGGTGAGACCCAGTACTTC
CATGSSGETQYF
>14|-|TRBV6-5|-|TRBJ1-2
TGTGCCAGCAGTTACTTACCAGGGGAGAGGGGCTACACCTTC
CASSYLPGERGYTF
>14|few|TRBV5-1|-|TRBJ1-1
TGCGCCAGCAGCCCGAGAGCGGTGAACACTGAAGCTTTCTTT
CASSPRAVNTEAFF
>14|few|TRBV5-5|-|TRBJ1-6
TGTGCCAGCAGCTTTGTATCGCCAGGGTCACCCCTCCACTTT
CASSFVSPGSPLHF
>16|-|TRBV5-1|-|TRBJ2-2
TGCGCCAGCAGCTTGGCGGCGTTGGGGAACACCGGGGAGCTGTTTTTT
CASSLAALGNTGELFF
>14|-|TRBV4-1|-|TRBJ1-1
TGCGCCAGCAGCCAAGCCGGGGACGGCACTGAAGCTTTCTTT
CASSQAGDGTEAFF
>17|-|TRBV18|TRBD2|TRBJ2-2
TGTGCCAGCTCAGATAAAATCACTAGCGGCTACACCGGGGAGCTGTTTTTT
CASSDKITSGYTGELFF